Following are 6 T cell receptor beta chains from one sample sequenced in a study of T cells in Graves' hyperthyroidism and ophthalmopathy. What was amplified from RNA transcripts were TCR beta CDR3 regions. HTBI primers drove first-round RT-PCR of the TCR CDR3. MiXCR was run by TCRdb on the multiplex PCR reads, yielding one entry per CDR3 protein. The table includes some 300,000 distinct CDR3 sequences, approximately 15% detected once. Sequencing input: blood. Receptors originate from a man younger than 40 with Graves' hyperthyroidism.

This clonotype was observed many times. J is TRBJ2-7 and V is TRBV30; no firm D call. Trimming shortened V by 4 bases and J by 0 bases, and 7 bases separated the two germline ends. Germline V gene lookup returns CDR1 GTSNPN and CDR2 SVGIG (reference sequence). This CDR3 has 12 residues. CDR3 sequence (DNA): TGTGCCTGGACCGCTAACTCCTACGAGCAGTACTTC. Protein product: CAWTANSYEQYF.

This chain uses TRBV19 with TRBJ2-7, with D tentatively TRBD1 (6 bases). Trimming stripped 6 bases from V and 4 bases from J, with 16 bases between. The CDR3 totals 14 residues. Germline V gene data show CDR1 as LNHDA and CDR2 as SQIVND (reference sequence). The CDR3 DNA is TGTGCCAGTAGCCCCGCCAGGACAGATTACGAGCAGTACTTC. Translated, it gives CASSPARTDYEQYF.

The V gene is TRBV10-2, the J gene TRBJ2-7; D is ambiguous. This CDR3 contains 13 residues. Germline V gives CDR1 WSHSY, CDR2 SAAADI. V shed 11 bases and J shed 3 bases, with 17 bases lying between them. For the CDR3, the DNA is TGCGCCTCCAAGCCCGGCCCCGACTACGAGCAGTACTTC. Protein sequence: CASKPGPDYEQYF.

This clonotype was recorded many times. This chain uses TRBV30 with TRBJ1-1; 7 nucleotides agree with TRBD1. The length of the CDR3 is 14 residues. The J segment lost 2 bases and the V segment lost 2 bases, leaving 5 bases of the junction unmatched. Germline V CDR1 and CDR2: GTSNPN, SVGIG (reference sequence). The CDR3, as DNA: TGTGCCTGGAGTTGGGACAGCGAAAACACTGAAGCTTTCTTT. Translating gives CAWSWDSENTEAFF.

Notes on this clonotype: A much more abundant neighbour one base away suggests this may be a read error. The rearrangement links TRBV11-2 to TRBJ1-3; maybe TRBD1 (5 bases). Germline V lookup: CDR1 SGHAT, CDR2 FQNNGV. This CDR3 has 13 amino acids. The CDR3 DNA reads TGTACCAGCAGCTTAACAGGAGGAAACACCATATATTTT. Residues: CTSSLTGGNTIYF.

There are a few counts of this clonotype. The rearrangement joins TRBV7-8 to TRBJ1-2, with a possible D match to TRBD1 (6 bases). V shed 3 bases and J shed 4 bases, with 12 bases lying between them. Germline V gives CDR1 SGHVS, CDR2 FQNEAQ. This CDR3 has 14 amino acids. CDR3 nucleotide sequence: TGTGCCAGCAGCTTGGGGGGGCTAAGCTATGGCTACACCTTC. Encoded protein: CASSLGGLSYGYTF.